A single sample gave rise to the 6 T cell receptor beta chains below, sequenced in a study of blood T cell repertoires in COVID-19. This table comes from immunoSEQ multiplex PCR, and its TCRdb copy is limited to in-frame clones, with some not included. The repertoire has some 350,000 clones, 85% to 90% of them found once; the top ten carry about 6.8%. Source material: peripheral blood. These receptors originate from a man aged 18 to 29 with active or convalescent COVID-19.

This CDR3 is CASSGDSLEAFF. Here the CDR3 DNA reads TGTGCCAGCAGCGGTGACAGTCTTGAAGCTTTCTTT. The V gene is TRBV7-9, the J gene TRBJ1-1; D is perhaps TRBD1 (5 bases). The ends were cut back, 5 bases at V and 7 bases at J, with 11 bases in the middle. The germline CDR1 and CDR2 sequences are SEHNR and FQNEAQ (reference sequence). The CDR3 has 12 residues.

Here the CDR3 DNA reads TGTGCCAGCAGTTACTCGGGACAGGGCCACTACGAGCAGTACTTC. This encodes CASSYSGQGHYEQYF. The chain has TRBV6-5 and TRBJ2-7; 9 bases match TRBD1. CDR1 and CDR2 (germline): MNHEY, SVGAGI. The J segment lost 3 bases and the V segment lost 0 bases, leaving 3 bases of the junction unmatched. The CDR3 runs to 15 residues.

The gene calls are TRBV6-5 and TRBJ1-1; D gene ambiguous. Germline CDR1 is MNHEY and CDR2 is SVGAGI. The ends were cut back, 2 bases at V and 2 bases at J, with 6 bases in the middle. This CDR3 is built from 13 residues. For the CDR3, the DNA is TGTGCCAGCAGTTACATCGGTAACACTGAAGCTTTCTTT. It is translated as CASSYIGNTEAFF.

The gene calls are TRBV28 and TRBJ2-5; 12 bases align to TRBD2. J gave up 0 bases and V 3 bases, and 20 bases lay outside the gene matches. This CDR3 is built from 22 residues. Germline lookup yields CDR1 MDHEN and CDR2 SYDVKM. CDR3 amino acids: CASSFPLEGPASGRANQETQYF. In DNA form, the CDR3 reads TGTGCCAGCAGTTTCCCCCTGGAGGGCCCGGCTAGCGGGAGGGCCAACCAAGAGACCCAGTACTTC.

The chain couples TRBV27 to TRBJ2-1, with 8 bases matching TRBD2. The CDR3 runs to 15 residues. With V trimmed by 2 bases and J by 4 bases, 4 bases remained unmatched. Germline CDR1 MNHEY, CDR2 SMNVEV (reference sequence). The CDR3 DNA is TGTGCCAGCAGTTTAAACGGGGGGGTATACAATGAGCAGTTCTTC. It is translated as CASSLNGGVYNEQFF.

This chain links TRBV2 with TRBJ2-2, with D unclear. CDR1 and CDR2 from the germline V gene are SNHLY and FYNNEI. The CDR3 is 11 residues long. Trimming left V 8 bases short and J 5 bases short, with 6 bases between. The CDR3 reads CASSRTGELFF. The CDR3 coding sequence is TGTGCCAGCTCCAGAACCGGGGAGCTGTTTTTT.